The present TCR beta chain was sequenced within a study of blood T cell repertoires in COVID-19. The CDR3 has 14 residues. Germline V gene sequence: CDR1 LGHDT, CDR2 YNNKEL (reference sequence). The V and J ends lost 1 base and 5 bases, in that order; junction bases with no gene match: 3. Measured with immunoSEQ multiplex PCR; TCRdb has only the in-frame clones, and not every one. The table lists around 310,000 clones, 90% of them singletons, with under 1.1% in the top ten. Sequencing input: peripheral blood. This rearrangement joins TRBV3-1 (or the pseudogene TRBV3-2) to TRBJ1-1, with 8 positions matching TRBD1. This TCR came from a woman in her forties with COVID-19, enrolled during active disease. CDR3 nucleotides: TGTGCCAGCAGCCAAGGGACAGGGTGGACTGAAGCTTTCTTT. Its protein is CASSQGTGWTEAFF.